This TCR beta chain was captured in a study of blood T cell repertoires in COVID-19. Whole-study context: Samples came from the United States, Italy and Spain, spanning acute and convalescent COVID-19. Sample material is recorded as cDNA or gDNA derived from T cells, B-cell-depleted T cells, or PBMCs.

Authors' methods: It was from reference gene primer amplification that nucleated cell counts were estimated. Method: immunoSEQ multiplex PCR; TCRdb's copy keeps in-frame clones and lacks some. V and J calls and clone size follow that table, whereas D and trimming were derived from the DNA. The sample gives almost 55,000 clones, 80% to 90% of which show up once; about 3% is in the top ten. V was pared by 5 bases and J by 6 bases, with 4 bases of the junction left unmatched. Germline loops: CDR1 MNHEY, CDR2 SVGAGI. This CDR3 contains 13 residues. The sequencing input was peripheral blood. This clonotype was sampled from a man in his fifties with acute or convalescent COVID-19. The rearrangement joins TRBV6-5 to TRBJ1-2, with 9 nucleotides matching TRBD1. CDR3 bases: TGTGCCAGCAGTCGACAGGGGGGAGATGGCTACACCTTC. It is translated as CASSRQGGDGYTF.